This T cell receptor beta chain was sequenced for a study of T cells after yellow fever vaccination. In the study overall: SMART-Seq v4 Ultra Low Input prepared the low-cell-number fractions. Overall study results and limits: The presence of abundant clonotypes contaminating from the bulk population was possible in FACS-sorted repertoires. Only a small proportion of the clonotypes turned up in both the CD4 and the CD8 compartments, likely arising from convergent recombination.

This clonotype was picked up many times. No antigen is known for it. The authors made TCR cDNA by 5'RACE template switching, adding a universal primer site and UMIs. One entry per CDR3 protein, called by TCRdb with MiXCR from the 5' RACE reads. The data hold a few hundred thousand distinct CDR3 sequences, with around 3.9% observed a single time. The material sequenced was PBMCs, taken 5 days after the yellow fever booster vaccination. The source of this sequence is a man between 18 and 29 years old who received the YFV17D yellow fever vaccine.

In DNA form, the CDR3 reads TGCAGCGCAGGAGTAGCGGGGGTCTACGAGCAGTACTTC. Amino acids: CSAGVAGVYEQYF. The V call is TRBV29-1, the J call TRBJ2-7; 9 nucleotides match TRBD2. J lost 3 bases, V lost 7 bases, and 7 bases had no gene match. Germline V lookup: CDR1 SQVTM, CDR2 ANQGSEA. This CDR3 spans 13 amino acids.